What follows is one TCR beta chain and its context. Its antigen specificity is not known. No qualities accompany the bases; no much larger clone lies one base away. Patients with a history of autoimmune disease or receiving systemic immunosuppression were excluded from the trial. Peripheral blood for TCR sequencing was drawn from every dose cohort at baseline, at cycle 4 day 1 and at cycle 7 day 1. Samples came from an open-label, multicenter, first-in-human phase I dose-escalation trial of ivuxolimab. Adults with locally advanced or metastatic melanoma, renal cell carcinoma, hepatocellular carcinoma or head and neck squamous cell carcinoma were enrolled in the trial. CD4+ and CD8+ T cells were sorted separately from peripheral blood before TCR sequencing. The sample is drawn from a study of OX40 agonist ivuxolimab in advanced cancers. At the level of the whole study: Ivuxolimab was an agonistic, fully human IgG2 monoclonal antibody directed against OX40 (CD134), a costimulatory receptor. In the dose-escalation cohort, 82.7% of patients were male, and the mean age was approximately 60 years, with a range of roughly 20 to 80. The monotherapy dose-escalation portion (N ≈ 56 patients) of the phase I ivuxolimab trial is reported in the paper. Among the roughly 52 dose-escalation patients, about 20 had hepatocellular carcinoma, some 15 melanoma, 9 renal cell carcinoma and 9 head and neck cancer. Intravenous ivuxolimab was administered to patients every 2 weeks at six dose levels: 0.01, 0.1, 0.3, 1.5, 3 and 10 mg/kg. Prior anti-PD-1, anti-PD-L1 or anti-CTLA-4 therapy was permitted, and checkpoint inhibitors had been received by 40% to 50% of dose-escalation patients. The point of sequencing TCRbeta in the periphery was to test whether ivuxolimab changed TCR sequence diversity and drove clonal T-cell expansion. Partial responses occurred in three dose-escalation patients: two with cutaneous melanoma and one with hepatocellular carcinoma.

To sequence the TCRbeta CDR3 region, genomic DNA was isolated from the sorted cells. TCRbeta CDR3 regions were sequenced using the immunoSEQ Assay. The source is immuneACCESS, and TCRdb retained only in-frame sequences with V and J called. Part of the clones is not carried over; for the studies checked, unresolved V genes explain less than half of this, and the remainder is unexplained. In all, the sample holds about 41,000 clones, and 89% of those were seen once. Roughly 0.58% of the sample belongs to the ten largest clones. Study-wide conclusions, independent of this receptor: Low levels of normalized T-cell clonal expansion were also shown by some nonresponding patients. At doses from 0.1 to 3.0 mg/kg, clonal expansion was seen in both CD4+ and CD8+ blood T cells between baseline and week 6. In the 0.1-3.0 mg/kg groups, partial responders were among the patients with the lowest normalized peripheral clonal expansion, particularly in CD8+ T cells. After ivuxolimab, CD8+ T cells had more expanded clones than CD4+ T cells on average. The antigen specificity of the clonally expanded peripheral T cells was not determined.

CDR1 and CDR2, per the germline V gene, are SGHRS and YFSETQ. V is shortened by 7 bases, J by 8 bases, and the region joining them spans 15 bases. The CDR3 runs 13 amino acids, cysteine and phenylalanine included. Just CDR3 DNA is preserved here, 39 bases in frame from base 1. The sequence came from an adult with an advanced solid tumor such as melanoma, head and neck, liver or kidney cancer. This sample comprised CD4+ or CD8+ T cells sorted from blood, obtained in a trial of the OX40 agonist ivuxolimab. The rearrangement joined TRBV5-1 to TRBJ1-4; a weak D assignment points to TRBD1 (5 bases agree). This receptor carries the CDR3 CASRNGPGEKLFF. The nucleotides are TGCGCCAGCCGAAACGGGCCAGGGGAAAAACTGTTTTTT.